This T cell receptor beta chain was identified in a study of blood T cell repertoires in COVID-19. Repertoires were generated with immunoSEQ multiplex PCR, while TCRdb's copy carries only in-frame clones and drops some. The data show fewer than 300,000 clones, with approximately 91% seen just once and roughly 2.1% held by the top ten. The germline V gene has CDR1 SEHNR and CDR2 FQNEAQ (reference sequence). V shed 1 base, J shed 3 bases, and the junction held 9 bases outside the gene matches. CDR3 length equals 18 residues. Material: PBMCs or T cells enriched from blood (not recorded which). J is TRBJ2-1 and V is TRBV7-9, with 10 bases aligning to TRBD2. This clonotype was obtained from a middle-aged woman with acute COVID-19. The CDR3 DNA is TGTGCCAGCAGCTTAGAACGTGAGCGGGGGGGCCGCTACAATGAGCAGTTCTTC. Protein: CASSLERERGGRYNEQFF.